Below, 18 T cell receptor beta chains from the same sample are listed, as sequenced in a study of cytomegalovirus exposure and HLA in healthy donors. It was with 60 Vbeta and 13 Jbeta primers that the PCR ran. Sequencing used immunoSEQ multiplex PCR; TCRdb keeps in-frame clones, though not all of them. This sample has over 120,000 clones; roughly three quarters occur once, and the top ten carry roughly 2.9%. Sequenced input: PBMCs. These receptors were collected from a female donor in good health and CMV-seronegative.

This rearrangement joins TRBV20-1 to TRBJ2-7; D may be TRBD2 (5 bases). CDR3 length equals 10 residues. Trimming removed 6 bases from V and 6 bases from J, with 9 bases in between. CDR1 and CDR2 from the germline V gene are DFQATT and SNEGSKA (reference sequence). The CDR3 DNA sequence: TGCAGTGCCCCGGGGATCGAGCAGTACTTC. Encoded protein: CSAPGIEQYF.

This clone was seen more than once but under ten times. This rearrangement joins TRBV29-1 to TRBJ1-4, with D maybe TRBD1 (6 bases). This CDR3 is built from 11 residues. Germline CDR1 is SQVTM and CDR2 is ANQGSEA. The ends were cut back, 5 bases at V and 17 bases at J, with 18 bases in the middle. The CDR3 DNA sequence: TGCAGCGTTTGGAAGACAGGCCTTCTCTTTTTT. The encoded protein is CSVWKTGLLFF.

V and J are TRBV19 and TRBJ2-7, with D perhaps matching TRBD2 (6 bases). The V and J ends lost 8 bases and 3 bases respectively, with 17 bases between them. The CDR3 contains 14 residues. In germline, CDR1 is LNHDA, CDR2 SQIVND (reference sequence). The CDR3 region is CASRNREVGYEQYF. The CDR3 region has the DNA TGTGCCAGTCGAAATAGGGAGGTGGGCTACGAGCAGTACTTC.

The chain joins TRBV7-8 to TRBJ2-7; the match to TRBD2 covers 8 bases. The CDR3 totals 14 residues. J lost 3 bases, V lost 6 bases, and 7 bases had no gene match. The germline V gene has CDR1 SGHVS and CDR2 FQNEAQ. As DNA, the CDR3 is TGTGCCAGCAGAGCCGGGGGGGCCTACTACGAGCAGTACTTC. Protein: CASRAGGAYYEQYF.

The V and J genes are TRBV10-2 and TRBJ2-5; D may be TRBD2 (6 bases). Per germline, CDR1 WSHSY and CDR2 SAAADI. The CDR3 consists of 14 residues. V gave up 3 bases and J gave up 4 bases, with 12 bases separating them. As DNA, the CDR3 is TGCGCCAGCAGTGACGAGGGGAGGCGAGAGACCCAGTACTTC. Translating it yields CASSDEGRRETQYF.

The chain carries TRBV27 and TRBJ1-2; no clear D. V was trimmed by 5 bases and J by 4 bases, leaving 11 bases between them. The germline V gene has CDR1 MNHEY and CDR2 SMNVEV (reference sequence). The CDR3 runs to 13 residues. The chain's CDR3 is CASSAGAIYGYTF. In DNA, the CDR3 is TGTGCCAGCAGTGCCGGTGCCATCTATGGCTACACCTTC.

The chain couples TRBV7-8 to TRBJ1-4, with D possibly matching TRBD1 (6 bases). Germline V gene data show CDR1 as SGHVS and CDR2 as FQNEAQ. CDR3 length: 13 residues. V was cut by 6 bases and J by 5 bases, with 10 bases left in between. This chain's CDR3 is CASSRTVNEKLFF. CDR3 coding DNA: TGTGCCAGCAGTAGGACAGTGAATGAAAAACTGTTTTTT.

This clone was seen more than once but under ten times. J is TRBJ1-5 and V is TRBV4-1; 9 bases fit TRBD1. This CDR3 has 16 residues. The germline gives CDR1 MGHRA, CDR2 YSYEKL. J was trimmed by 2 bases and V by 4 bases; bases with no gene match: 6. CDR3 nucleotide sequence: TGCGCCAGCAGCCTTGACAGGGGGAATCGCAATCAGCCCCAGCATTTT. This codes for CASSLDRGNRNQPQHF.

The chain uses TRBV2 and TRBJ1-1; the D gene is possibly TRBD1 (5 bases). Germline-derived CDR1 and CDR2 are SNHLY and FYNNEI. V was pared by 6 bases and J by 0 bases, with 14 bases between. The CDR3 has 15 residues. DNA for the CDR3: TGTGCCAGCAGGGGGGGGGTGGGCATGAACACTGAAGCTTTCTTT. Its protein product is CASRGGVGMNTEAFF.

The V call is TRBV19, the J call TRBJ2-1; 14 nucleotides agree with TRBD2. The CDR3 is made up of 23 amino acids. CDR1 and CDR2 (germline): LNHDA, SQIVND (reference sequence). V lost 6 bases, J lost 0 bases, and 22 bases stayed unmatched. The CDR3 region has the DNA TGTGCCAGTAGACAATTTATTCCCACACGGACTAGCGGGGGGACTAGCTCCTACAATGAGCAGTTCTTC. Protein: CASRQFIPTRTSGGTSSYNEQFF.

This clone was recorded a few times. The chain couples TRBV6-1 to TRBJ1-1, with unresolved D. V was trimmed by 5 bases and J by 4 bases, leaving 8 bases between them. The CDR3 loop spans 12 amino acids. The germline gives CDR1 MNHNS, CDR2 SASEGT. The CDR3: CASSFGVTEAFF. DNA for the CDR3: TGTGCCAGCAGTTTCGGGGTCACTGAAGCTTTCTTT.

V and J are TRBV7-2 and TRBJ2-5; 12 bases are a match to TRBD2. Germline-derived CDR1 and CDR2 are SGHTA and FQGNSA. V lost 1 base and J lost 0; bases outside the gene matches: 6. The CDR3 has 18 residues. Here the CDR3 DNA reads TGTGCCAGCAGCTTAGTCCCCTGGACTAGCGGGAACCAAGAGACCCAGTACTTC. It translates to CASSLVPWTSGNQETQYF.

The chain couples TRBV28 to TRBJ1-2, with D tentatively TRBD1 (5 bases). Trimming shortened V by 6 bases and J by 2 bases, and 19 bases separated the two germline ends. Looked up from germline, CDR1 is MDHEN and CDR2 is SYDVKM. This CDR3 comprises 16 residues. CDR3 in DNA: TGTGCCAGCAGGTCAAACCCTCAGGGAACGAACTATGGCTACACCTTC. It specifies CASRSNPQGTNYGYTF.

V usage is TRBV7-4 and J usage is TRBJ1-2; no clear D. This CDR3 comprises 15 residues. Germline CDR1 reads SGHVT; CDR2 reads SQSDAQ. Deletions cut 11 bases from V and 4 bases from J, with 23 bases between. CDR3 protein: CALAAGRRAPYGYTF. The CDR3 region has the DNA TGTGCCCTCGCCGCCGGACGGCGGGCCCCCTATGGCTACACCTTC.

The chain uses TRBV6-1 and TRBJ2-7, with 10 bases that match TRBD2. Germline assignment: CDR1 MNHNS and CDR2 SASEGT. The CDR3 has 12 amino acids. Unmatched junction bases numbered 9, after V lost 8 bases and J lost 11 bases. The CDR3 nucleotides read TGTGCCAGCGCCCTAGCGGGAGACGTCGAGTACTTC. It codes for CASALAGDVEYF.

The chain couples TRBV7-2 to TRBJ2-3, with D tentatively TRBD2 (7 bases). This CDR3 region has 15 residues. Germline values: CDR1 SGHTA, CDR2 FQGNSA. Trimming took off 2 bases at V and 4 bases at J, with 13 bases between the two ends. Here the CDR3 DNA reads TGTGCCAGCAGCTTACGGGGGGCTGGGGCAGATACGCAGTATTTT. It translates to CASSLRGAGADTQYF.

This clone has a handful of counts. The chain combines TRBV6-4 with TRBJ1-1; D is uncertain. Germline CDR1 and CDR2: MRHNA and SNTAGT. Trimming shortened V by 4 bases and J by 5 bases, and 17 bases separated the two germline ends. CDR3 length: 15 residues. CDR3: CASSAGRGGGTEAFF. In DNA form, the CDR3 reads TGTGCCAGCAGTGCCGGTCGAGGTGGAGGTACTGAAGCTTTCTTT.

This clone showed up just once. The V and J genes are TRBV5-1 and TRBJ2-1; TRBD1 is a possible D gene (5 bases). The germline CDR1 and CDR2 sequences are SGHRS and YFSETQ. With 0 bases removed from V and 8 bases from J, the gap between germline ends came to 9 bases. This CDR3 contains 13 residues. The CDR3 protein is CASSLAGLYEQFF. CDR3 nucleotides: TGCGCCAGCAGCTTGGCAGGGTTATATGAGCAGTTCTTC.